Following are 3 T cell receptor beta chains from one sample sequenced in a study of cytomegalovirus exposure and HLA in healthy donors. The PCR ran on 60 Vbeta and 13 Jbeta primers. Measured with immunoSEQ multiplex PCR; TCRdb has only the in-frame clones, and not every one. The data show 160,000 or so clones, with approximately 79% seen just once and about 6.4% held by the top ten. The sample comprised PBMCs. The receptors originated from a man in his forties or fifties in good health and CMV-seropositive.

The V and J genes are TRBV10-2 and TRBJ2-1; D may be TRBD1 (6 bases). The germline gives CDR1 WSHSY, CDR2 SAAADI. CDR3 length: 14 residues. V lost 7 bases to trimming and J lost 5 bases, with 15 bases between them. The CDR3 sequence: CASTSGGYHNEQFF. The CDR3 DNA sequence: TGCGCCAGCACCTCTGGGGGCTACCACAATGAGCAGTTCTTC.

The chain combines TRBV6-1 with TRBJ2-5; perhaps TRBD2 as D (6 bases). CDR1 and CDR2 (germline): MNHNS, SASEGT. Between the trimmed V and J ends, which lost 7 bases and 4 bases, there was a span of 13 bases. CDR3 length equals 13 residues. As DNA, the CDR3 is TGTGCCAGCACCCAACCAGCGGGAGAGACCCAGTACTTC. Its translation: CASTQPAGETQYF.

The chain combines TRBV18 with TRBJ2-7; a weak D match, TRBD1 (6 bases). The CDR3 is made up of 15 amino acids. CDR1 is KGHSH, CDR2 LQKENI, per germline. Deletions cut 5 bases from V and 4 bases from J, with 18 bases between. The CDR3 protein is CASSGMAGANYEQYF. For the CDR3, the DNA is TGTGCCAGCTCAGGTATGGCAGGGGCAAATTACGAGCAGTACTTC.